The 25 T cell receptor beta chains below were found in one sample sequenced in a study of T-cell memory formation after mild COVID-19 listed by TCRdb under 2021. Libraries were built with 5' RACE. TCRdb shows the sequencer as Illumina NovaSeq 6000. TCRdb reprocessing: public reads trimmed at Q25 with fastp, clones called with MiXCR, in-frame beta chains kept. CDR3 protein duplicates are merged, each entry listing the most common genes and DNA. A total of some 180,000 distinct CDR3 sequences appear in this sample, approximately 17% of them only once. Under 4.5% of the sample belongs to the ten largest clones. Sequenced input: PBMCs or a T cell subset sorted from them (not recorded which). The receptors derive from a man younger than 35 who had mild COVID-19 (a few samples of this study predate the infection). The sample titles of this study are shuffled in the database, so cell type and time point are left out; the donor was told from shared clones.

This clonotype was seen only a few times. The genes are TRBV12-3 or TRBV12-4 and TRBJ2-3; D gene ambiguous. The ends were cut back, 3 bases at V and 1 base at J, with 8 bases in the middle. The CDR3 runs to 14 residues. DNA of the CDR3: TGTGCCAGCAGTTTGGACCCGGGCACAGATACGCAGTATTTT. Translated: CASSLDPGTDTQYF.

V and J are TRBV9 and TRBJ2-2; D call uncertain. Per the germline V gene, CDR1 is SGDLS and CDR2 is YYNGEE. The V end was cut by 1 base, the J end by 7 bases, with 8 bases between. The CDR3 covers 13 residues. The CDR3 protein is CASSVIEVGELFF. Written as DNA, the CDR3 is TGTGCCAGCAGCGTAATCGAGGTCGGGGAGCTGTTTTTT.

This clonotype was observed a handful of times. J is TRBJ2-5 and V is TRBV5-1, with TRBD1 matching over 7 bases. CDR1 is SGHRS and CDR2 is YFSETQ in the germline V gene. The CDR3 length is 14 residues. Losses at the gene ends were 7 bases for V and 2 bases for J; bases not matched to a gene: 8. CDR3 coding DNA: TGCGCCAGCGGTACACCGGGACAGCAAGAGACCCAGTACTTC. Translated: CASGTPGQQETQYF.

This clonotype was recorded at least ten times. The V gene is TRBV4-3, the J gene TRBJ2-5; unclear D gene. The CDR3 runs 13 residues. Germline CDR1 reads LGHNA; CDR2 reads YSLEER. The V and J ends lost 10 bases and 2 bases respectively, with 14 bases between them. CDR3 coding DNA: TGCGCCACCCCAGACTTGCCACAAGAGACCCAGTACTTC. As protein: CATPDLPQETQYF.

This chain links TRBV4-3 with TRBJ2-1; no clear D. Germline CDR1 and CDR2: LGHNA and YSLEER. Trimming took 2 bases from V and 4 from J, leaving 18 bases between them. The CDR3 is 17 amino acids. CDR3 coding DNA: TGCGCCAGCAGCCAAAATCCCCAACTGGCGACATACAATGAGCAGTTCTTC. Protein: CASSQNPQLATYNEQFF.

CDR3 sequence: CASSLDLGGSYNEQFF. DNA for the CDR3: TGTGCCAGCAGCTTAGACCTAGGCGGCTCCTACAATGAGCAGTTCTTC. V usage is TRBV7-9 and J usage is TRBJ2-1, with no clear D. This CDR3 is 16 amino acids long. V lost 1 base and J lost 0, with 10 bases in between. Germline loops: CDR1 SEHNR, CDR2 FQNEAQ (reference sequence).

This clonotype has just a few counts. V usage is TRBV4-1 and J usage is TRBJ1-1; no reliable D call. Looked up from germline, CDR1 is MGHRA and CDR2 is YSYEKL. The CDR3 sequence is 12 residues long. The ends were cut back, 4 bases at V and 3 bases at J, with 6 bases in the middle. The CDR3: CASSRKDTEAFF. The CDR3, as DNA: TGCGCCAGCAGCCGGAAGGACACTGAAGCTTTCTTT.

This clonotype has more than one count but fewer than ten. This CDR3 reads CAITDTKSSTDTQYF. The CDR3 nucleotides are TGTGCCATCACGGACACAAAATCTAGCACAGATACGCAGTATTTT. The chain is built from TRBV10-3 and TRBJ2-3, with D maybe TRBD1 (5 bases). Trimming took 7 bases from V and 0 from J, leaving 14 bases between them. The CDR3 covers 15 residues. From germline, CDR1 is ENHRY and CDR2 SYGVKD.

The sample holds many counts of this clonotype. The chain joins TRBV6-2 or TRBV6-3 to TRBJ1-1, with D unresolved. Between the trimmed V and J ends, which lost 4 bases and 1 base, there was a span of 13 bases. CDR3 length: 15 amino acids. Germline CDR1 MNHEY, CDR2 SVGEGT. The CDR3 DNA follows: TGTGCCAGCAGTTTCAATGGTTTAGGGAACACTGAAGCTTTCTTT. Translating it yields CASSFNGLGNTEAFF.

CDR3 nucleotide sequence: TGTGCCAGCAGCCGTCCGGGACAGGGGGCACCCCTCCACTTT. Encoded protein: CASSRPGQGAPLHF. This chain joins TRBV3-1 and TRBJ1-6, with 11 bases lining up with TRBD1. Per the germline V gene, CDR1 is LGHDT and CDR2 is YNNKEL (reference sequence). This CDR3 contains 14 residues. J lost 11 bases, V lost 4 bases, and 4 bases had no gene match.

This clonotype has ten or more counts. The chain recombines TRBV7-7 with TRBJ1-3; 7 bases are shared with TRBD1. Germline lookup yields CDR1 SSHAT and CDR2 FNYEAQ (reference sequence). CDR3 size: 13 residues. Trimming cost V 5 bases and J 7 bases; bases outside gene matches: 5. The CDR3 loop is CASSPVQGNTIYF. CDR3 sequence (DNA): TGTGCCAGCAGCCCCGTACAGGGGAACACCATATATTTT.

V and J are TRBV15 and TRBJ1-4, with no clear D. The CDR3 consists of 17 residues. V was pared by 2 bases and J by 0 bases, with 13 bases between. Germline values: CDR1 LNHNV, CDR2 YYDKDF (reference sequence). The CDR3 DNA is TGTGCCACCAGCAGAACCCCGAATGTGCCAACTAATGAAAAACTGTTTTTT. Translation: CATSRTPNVPTNEKLFF.

The J gene is TRBJ1-4, the V gene TRBV29-1; D is undetermined. Germline V gene lookup returns CDR1 SQVTM and CDR2 ANQGSEA. V lost 6 bases and J 4 bases, leaving 15 bases between the germline ends. CDR3 length: 14 residues. The CDR3 DNA is TGCAGCGTGGCACCTTACTCGGGTAATGAAAAACTGTTTTTT. Translation: CSVAPYSGNEKLFF.

The table lists this clonotype with a few counts. This chain joins TRBV4-3 and TRBJ2-3; D ambiguous. Trimming took 1 base from V and 2 from J, leaving 10 bases between them. From germline, CDR1 is LGHNA and CDR2 YSLEER. The CDR3 is 15 residues long. The CDR3 reads CASSQATTVTDTQYF. As DNA, the CDR3 is TGCGCCAGCAGCCAAGCAACCACAGTCACAGATACGCAGTATTTT.

V is TRBV2 and J is TRBJ2-5; D unclear. Germline CDR1 and CDR2: SNHLY and FYNNEI. Deletions cut 5 bases from V and 5 bases from J, with 12 bases between. CDR3 length equals 13 residues. As DNA, the CDR3 is TGTGCCAGCAGTCCTGACATGGCTGAGACCCAGTACTTC. The encoded protein is CASSPDMAETQYF.

This rearrangement joins TRBV3-1 to TRBJ1-1; 7 bases fit TRBD1. Germline CDR1 and CDR2: LGHDT and YNNKEL (reference sequence). With 4 bases clipped from V and 1 base from J, the junction kept 6 bases outside the gene matches. The CDR3 loop spans 15 amino acids. The CDR3 sequence is CASSPTWTGNTEAFF. The DNA for the CDR3 is TGTGCCAGCAGCCCAACCTGGACAGGGAACACTGAAGCTTTCTTT.

In its sample, this clonotype ranks as medium-sized (0.01 to 0.1%). The chain couples TRBV4-1 to TRBJ2-2; D is undetermined. The CDR3 totals 13 residues. V lost 1 base to trimming and J lost 4 bases, with 4 bases between them. Looked up from germline, CDR1 is MGHRA and CDR2 is YSYEKL. CDR3 residues: CASSQASTGELFF. Here the CDR3 DNA reads TGCGCCAGCAGCCAAGCGTCCACCGGGGAGCTGTTTTTT.

The CDR3 DNA reads as TGTGCCAGCAGACCGGGAATGCCCGGGGAGCTGTTTTTT. Translation: CASRPGMPGELFF. The V and J genes are TRBV7-9 and TRBJ2-2; weak D call: TRBD2 (5 bases). V lost 6 bases and J 6 bases, leaving 11 bases between the germline ends. CDR3 length: 13 amino acids. Germline V CDR1 and CDR2: SEHNR, FQNEAQ (reference sequence).

The chain couples TRBV7-9 to TRBJ1-2; TRBD1 is a possible D gene (5 bases). Germline loops: CDR1 SEHNR, CDR2 FQNEAQ (reference sequence). V dropped 5 bases and J dropped 4 bases, with 17 bases sitting between them. The CDR3 consists of 15 residues. This CDR3 is CASSPHRSWGYGYTF. The CDR3 DNA sequence: TGTGCCAGCAGCCCTCACAGGTCTTGGGGCTATGGCTACACCTTC.

The J gene is TRBJ2-5, the V gene TRBV12-3 or TRBV12-4; 10 bases are shared with TRBD2. The CDR3 is 17 residues long. V was pared by 6 bases and J by 4 bases, with 14 bases of the junction left unmatched. The DNA for the CDR3 is TGTGCCAGCAGCCCGAGTAGGGCTAGCGGGGGTGCAGAGACCCAGTACTTC. Protein: CASSPSRASGGAETQYF.

This clonotype was detected only a few times. The V call is TRBV28, the J call TRBJ1-2, with D tentatively TRBD1 (6 bases). The CDR3 runs to 13 residues. Germline V gene data show CDR1 as MDHEN and CDR2 as SYDVKM. The V and J ends lost 2 bases and 8 bases respectively, with 12 bases between them. Written as DNA, the CDR3 is TGTGCCAGCAGTTTAAGGGGGGGCGGCGGCTACACCTTC. Encoded protein: CASSLRGGGGYTF.

This clonotype was seen more than once but under ten times. The chain is built from TRBV10-3 and TRBJ1-5; D gene ambiguous. CDR1 and CDR2 from the germline V gene are ENHRY and SYGVKD. The V and J ends lost 0 bases and 5 bases respectively, with 14 bases between them. CDR3 length equals 16 residues. The CDR3 DNA is TGTGCCATCAGTGAGTCACGATCCGGTTGGGATCAGCCCCAGCATTTT. Protein product: CAISESRSGWDQPQHF.

This chain links TRBV12-3 or TRBV12-4 with TRBJ1-4; D is uncertain. This CDR3 is 14 amino acids long. The V and J ends lost 4 bases and 2 bases respectively, with 8 bases between them. CDR3 in amino acids: CASSSWTTNEKLFF. DNA for the CDR3: TGTGCCAGCAGTTCCTGGACCACTAATGAAAAACTGTTTTTT.

The V and J genes are TRBV10-3 and TRBJ2-7, with D possibly being TRBD2 (6 bases). The CDR3 is 12 amino acids. CDR1 is ENHRY and CDR2 is SYGVKD in the germline V gene. Trimming took off 6 bases at V and 4 bases at J, with 10 bases between the two ends. CDR3 in DNA: TGTGCCATCAGCGGGGGAAGTTACGAGCAGTACTTC. Encoded protein: CAISGGSYEQYF.

The chain couples TRBV3-1 to TRBJ1-6; D remains ambiguous. Germline V CDR1 and CDR2: LGHDT, YNNKEL (reference sequence). This CDR3 spans 15 amino acids. The V end was cut by 5 bases, the J end by 9 bases, with 17 bases between. The CDR3 sequence is CASSSHTDFSSPLHF. CDR3 bases: TGTGCCAGCAGCTCCCATACGGACTTCTCTTCACCCCTCCACTTT.